The rows below give T cell receptor beta chains drawn from one sample of a study of cytomegalovirus exposure and HLA in healthy donors. The data were produced by immunoSEQ multiplex PCR, yet TCRdb's version contains in-frame clones alone and is incomplete. The repertoire holds 130,000 or so clones, with approximately 8.8% as singletons. What was sequenced was PBMCs. Receptors were obtained from a man in his forties in good health and CMV-seronegative. Each CDR3 is given with its conserved first and last residue. The order of the fields is CDR3 length, clone size, V gene, D gene, J gene, CDR3 protein, CDR3 DNA. D genes are given only for firm matches. The listing skips clone size in some rows; elsewhere it reads once, few, many or a size class.

length: 16; size: .; V: TRBV28; D: TRBD1; J: TRBJ1-5; CDR3: CASITPGQVSNQPQHF; DNA: TGTGCCAGCATCACCCCGGGACAGGTTAGCAATCAGCCCCAGCATTTT
length: 12; size: .; V: TRBV6-6; D: .; J: TRBJ2-5; CDR3: CASSYSPGAQYF; DNA: TGTGCCAGCAGTTACTCTCCCGGGGCCCAGTACTTC
length: 16; size: few; V: TRBV4-1; D: TRBD1; J: TRBJ1-2; CDR3: CASSQGSGGTSYGYTF; DNA: TGCGCCAGCAGCCAGGGCTCAGGGGGAACAAGCTATGGCTACACCTTC
length: 15; size: few; V: TRBV19; D: .; J: TRBJ2-3; CDR3: CASSIEVYSTDTQYF; DNA: TGTGCCAGTAGTATAGAGGTCTACTCCACAGATACGCAGTATTTT
length: 14; size: .; V: TRBV2; D: TRBD2; J: TRBJ2-3; CDR3: CASRTSGGLDTQYF; DNA: TGTGCCAGCCGGACTAGCGGGGGCCTAGATACGCAGTATTTT
length: 15; size: .; V: TRBV7-9; D: .; J: TRBJ2-3; CDR3: CASSFRDKSTDTQYF; DNA: TGTGCCAGCAGCTTCCGGGACAAAAGCACAGATACGCAGTATTTT
length: 14; size: .; V: TRBV25-1; D: .; J: TRBJ2-3; CDR3: CASSDLSRGDTQYF; DNA: TGTGCCAGCAGTGATCTATCCCGGGGGGATACGCAGTATTTT
length: 15; size: few; V: TRBV19; D: TRBD1; J: TRBJ1-6; CDR3: CASSIWTGNNSPLHF; DNA: TGTGCCAGTAGTATATGGACAGGGAATAATTCACCCCTCCACTTT
length: 14; size: few; V: TRBV6-6; D: .; J: TRBJ2-1; CDR3: CASSYRASANEQFF; DNA: TGTGCCAGCAGTTACAGGGCTAGCGCCAATGAGCAGTTCTTC
length: 15; size: few; V: TRBV5-1; D: .; J: TRBJ2-2; CDR3: CASSMADFHTGELFF; DNA: TGCGCCAGCAGCATGGCGGACTTTCACACCGGGGAGCTGTTTTTT
length: 16; size: .; V: TRBV19; D: TRBD1; J: TRBJ2-7; CDR3: CASSIAPDRATYEQYF; DNA: TGTGCCAGTAGTATAGCACCGGACAGGGCTACCTACGAGCAGTACTTC
length: 13; size: .; V: TRBV2; D: .; J: TRBJ1-5; CDR3: CASRDRLNQPQHF; DNA: TGTGCCAGCAGAGACAGGCTAAATCAGCCCCAGCATTTT
length: 14; size: few; V: TRBV6-5; D: TRBD1; J: TRBJ1-5; CDR3: CASRDRGPNQPQHF; DNA: TGTGCCAGCAGGGACAGGGGGCCTAATCAGCCCCAGCATTTT
length: 17; size: few; V: TRBV4-1; D: TRBD2; J: TRBJ2-1; CDR3: CASSHFLRGGYYNEQFF; DNA: TGCGCCAGCAGCCACTTCTTGCGGGGGGGGTATTACAATGAGCAGTTCTTC
length: 18; size: .; V: TRBV10-1; D: .; J: TRBJ2-1; CDR3: CAGNPSPLCGATPNEQFF; DNA: TGCGCCGGCAACCCGTCCCCTCTTTGCGGTGCTACCCCTAATGAGCAGTTCTTC
length: 13; size: few; V: TRBV29-1; D: TRBD2; J: TRBJ2-3; CDR3: CSVGTSGRDTQYF; DNA: TGCAGCGTCGGGACTAGCGGGCGAGATACGCAGTATTTT
length: 13; size: .; V: TRBV6-5; D: .; J: TRBJ1-6; CDR3: CASSSRSSSPLHF; DNA: TGTGCCAGCAGTTCTCGCTCAAGCTCACCCCTCCACTTT
length: 12; size: .; V: TRBV14; D: .; J: TRBJ2-7; CDR3: CASSQDNYEQYF; DNA: TGTGCCAGCAGCCAAGATAACTACGAGCAGTACTTC
length: 17; size: few; V: TRBV11-3; D: .; J: TRBJ2-7; CDR3: CASTSREGGQRYYEQYF; DNA: TGTGCCAGCACCTCCCGGGAGGGGGGACAGCGGTACTACGAGCAGTACTTC
length: 13; size: few; V: TRBV13; D: .; J: TRBJ2-1; CDR3: CASSWTPRNEQFF; DNA: TGTGCCAGCAGCTGGACACCCCGCAATGAGCAGTTCTTC
length: 14; size: few; V: TRBV10-1; D: TRBD1; J: TRBJ1-1; CDR3: CASRGTGGNAEAFF; DNA: TGCGCCAGCAGAGGGACAGGCGGAAACGCTGAAGCTTTCTTT
length: 12; size: .; V: TRBV5-6; D: .; J: TRBJ2-3; CDR3: CASSLGRGTQYF; DNA: TGTGCCAGCAGCTTGGGGCGGGGTACGCAGTATTTT
length: 13; size: .; V: TRBV4-2; D: .; J: TRBJ2-1; CDR3: CASSQDSGEVQFF; DNA: TGTGCCAGCAGCCAAGATTCCGGGGAGGTGCAGTTCTTC
length: 13; size: .; V: TRBV7-6; D: .; J: TRBJ2-7; CDR3: CASSASQRYEQYF; DNA: TGTGCCAGCAGCGCGTCCCAGCGCTACGAGCAGTACTTC
length: 15; size: few; V: TRBV5-4; D: TRBD2; J: TRBJ2-1; CDR3: CASSLKRGLVNEQFF; DNA: TGTGCCAGCAGCTTGAAGCGGGGGCTAGTCAATGAGCAGTTCTTC
length: 14; size: .; V: TRBV5-1; D: .; J: TRBJ2-7; CDR3: CASSPDYNPHEQYF; DNA: TGCGCCAGCAGCCCGGACTATAACCCACACGAGCAGTACTTC
length: 13; size: .; V: TRBV6-1; D: .; J: TRBJ1-2; CDR3: CASSEGAHYGYTF; DNA: TGTGCCAGCAGTGAGGGGGCCCACTATGGCTACACCTTC
length: 15; size: .; V: TRBV28; D: TRBD1; J: TRBJ2-7; CDR3: CASSPDRDRVDEQYF; DNA: TGTGCCAGCAGTCCCGACCGAGACAGGGTCGACGAGCAGTACTTC
length: 16; size: .; V: TRBV30; D: TRBD2; J: TRBJ2-5; CDR3: CAWSLEGLAREETQYF; DNA: TGTGCCTGGAGTCTAGAGGGACTAGCGCGCGAAGAGACCCAGTACTTC
length: 14; size: .; V: TRBV18; D: .; J: TRBJ1-5; CDR3: CASSLGQNNQPQHF; DNA: TGTGCCAGCTCACTAGGACAGAACAATCAGCCCCAGCATTTT
length: 12; size: few; V: TRBV6-6; D: .; J: TRBJ1-2; CDR3: CASSYSEGGYTF; DNA: TGTGCCAGCAGTTACTCCGAGGGCGGCTACACCTTC
length: 15; size: .; V: TRBV6-5; D: TRBD2; J: TRBJ2-2; CDR3: CASSSSGGRTGELFF; DNA: TGTGCCAGCAGTTCCAGCGGGGGGCGCACCGGGGAGCTGTTTTTT
length: 15; size: few; V: TRBV6-1; D: TRBD1; J: TRBJ2-2; CDR3: CASSEAQGAPGELFF; DNA: TGTGCCAGCAGTGAAGCCCAGGGGGCTCCCGGGGAGCTGTTTTTT
length: 17; size: .; V: TRBV7-8; D: .; J: TRBJ1-4; CDR3: CASSLGPPGWHNEKLFF; DNA: TGTGCCAGCAGCTTAGGGCCGCCAGGGTGGCATAATGAAAAACTGTTTTTT
length: 18; size: few; V: TRBV7-8; D: TRBD2; J: TRBJ2-1; CDR3: CASSIWTSGGHSYNEQFF; DNA: TGTGCCAGCAGCATATGGACTAGCGGGGGGCACTCCTACAATGAGCAGTTCTTC
length: 14; size: .; V: TRBV27; D: .; J: TRBJ2-2; CDR3: CASSPEQYTGELFF; DNA: TGTGCCAGCAGCCCGGAACAGTACACCGGGGAGCTGTTTTTT
length: 14; size: few; V: TRBV5-5; D: .; J: TRBJ1-5; CDR3: CASSRGESNQPQHF; DNA: TGTGCCAGCAGTCGCGGGGAGAGCAATCAGCCCCAGCATTTT
length: 13; size: few; V: TRBV9; D: .; J: TRBJ1-1; CDR3: CASSVRGNTEAFF; DNA: TGTGCCAGCAGCGTACGGGGGAACACTGAAGCTTTCTTT
length: 11; size: .; V: TRBV6-6; D: TRBD1; J: TRBJ1-2; CDR3: CARDRVKSYTF; DNA: TGTGCCAGAGACAGGGTAAAAAGCTACACCTTC
length: 14; size: few; V: TRBV5-6; D: .; J: TRBJ2-7; CDR3: CASSYSGLSHEQYF; DNA: TGTGCCAGCAGCTATAGTGGACTCTCGCACGAGCAGTACTTC
length: 16; size: few; V: TRBV14; D: .; J: TRBJ2-7; CDR3: CASSQEETGYYYEQYF; DNA: TGTGCCAGCAGCCAAGAGGAGACGGGGTACTACTACGAGCAGTACTTC
length: 14; size: .; V: TRBV13; D: TRBD1; J: TRBJ2-7; CDR3: CASSPTGGAYEQYF; DNA: TGTGCCAGCAGCCCGACAGGGGGCGCCTACGAGCAGTACTTC
length: 11; size: few; V: TRBV2; D: .; J: TRBJ1-1; CDR3: CASISNTEAFF; DNA: TGTGCCAGCATCAGTAACACTGAAGCTTTCTTT